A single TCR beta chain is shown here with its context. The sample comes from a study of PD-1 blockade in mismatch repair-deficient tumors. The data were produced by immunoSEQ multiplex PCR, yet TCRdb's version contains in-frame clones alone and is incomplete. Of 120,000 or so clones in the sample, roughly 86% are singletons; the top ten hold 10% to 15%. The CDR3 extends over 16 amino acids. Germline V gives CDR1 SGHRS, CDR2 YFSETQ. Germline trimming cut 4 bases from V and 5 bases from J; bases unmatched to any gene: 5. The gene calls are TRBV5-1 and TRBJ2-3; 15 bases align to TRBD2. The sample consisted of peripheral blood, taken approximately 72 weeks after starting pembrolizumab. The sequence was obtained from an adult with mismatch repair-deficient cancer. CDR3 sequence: CASSPGLAGGVDTQYF. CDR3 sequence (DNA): TGCGCCAGCAGCCCCGGACTAGCGGGAGGGGTAGATACGCAGTATTTT.